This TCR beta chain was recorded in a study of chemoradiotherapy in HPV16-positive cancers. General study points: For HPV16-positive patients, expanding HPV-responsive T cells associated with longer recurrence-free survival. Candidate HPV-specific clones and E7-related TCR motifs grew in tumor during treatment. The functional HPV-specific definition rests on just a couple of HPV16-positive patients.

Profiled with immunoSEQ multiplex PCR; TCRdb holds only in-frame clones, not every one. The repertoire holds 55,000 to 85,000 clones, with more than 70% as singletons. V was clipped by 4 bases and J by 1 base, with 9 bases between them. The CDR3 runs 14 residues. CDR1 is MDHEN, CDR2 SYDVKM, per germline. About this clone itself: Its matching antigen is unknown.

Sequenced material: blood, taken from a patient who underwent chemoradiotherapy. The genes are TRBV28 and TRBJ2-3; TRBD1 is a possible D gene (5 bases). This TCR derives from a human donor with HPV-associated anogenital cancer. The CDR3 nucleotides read TGTGCCAGCAGTTCCCTCAGGGGCACAGATACGCAGTATTTT. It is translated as CASSSLRGTDTQYF.